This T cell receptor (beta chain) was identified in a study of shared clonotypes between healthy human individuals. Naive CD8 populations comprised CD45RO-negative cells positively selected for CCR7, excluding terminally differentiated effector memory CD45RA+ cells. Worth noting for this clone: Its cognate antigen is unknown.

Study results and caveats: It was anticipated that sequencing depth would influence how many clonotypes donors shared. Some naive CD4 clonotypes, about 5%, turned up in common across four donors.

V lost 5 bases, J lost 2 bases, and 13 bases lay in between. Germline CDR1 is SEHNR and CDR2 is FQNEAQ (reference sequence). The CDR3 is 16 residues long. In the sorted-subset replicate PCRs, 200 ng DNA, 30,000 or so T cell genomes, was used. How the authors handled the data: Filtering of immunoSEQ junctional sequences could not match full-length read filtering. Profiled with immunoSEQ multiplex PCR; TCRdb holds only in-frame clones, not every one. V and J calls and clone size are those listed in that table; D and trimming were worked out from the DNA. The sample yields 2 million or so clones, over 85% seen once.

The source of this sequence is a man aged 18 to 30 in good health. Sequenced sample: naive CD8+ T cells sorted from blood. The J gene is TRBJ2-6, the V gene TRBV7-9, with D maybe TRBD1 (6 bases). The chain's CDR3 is CASSRTSGAGANVLTF. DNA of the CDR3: TGTGCCAGCAGCAGGACCTCAGGGGCTGGGGCCAACGTCCTGACTTTC.